A selection of T cell receptor beta chains follows, all from one sample in a study of T-cell memory formation after mild COVID-19. Via MiXCR, TCRdb re-called the 5' RACE reads, giving one row per CDR3 protein. The table shows around 370,000 distinct CDR3 sequences, with around a fifth occurring only once. Sequencing was performed on PBMCs or a T cell subset sorted from them (not recorded which). The receptor source for this set is an adult woman who had mild COVID-19 (a few samples of this study predate the infection). Cell type and time point are not known. Each CDR3 is given without its conserved first and last residue.

cdr3_length: 13; v_call: TRBV4-3; j_call: TRBJ1-1; cdr3_aa: ASSQARGWGHEAF
cdr3_length: 14; v_call: TRBV7-9; j_call: TRBJ2-2; cdr3_aa: ASSGWTVLDTGELF
cdr3_length: 12; v_call: TRBV7-3; j_call: TRBJ2-1; cdr3_aa: ASSTSGRGNEQF
cdr3_length: 10; v_call: TRBV12-3/TRBV12-4; j_call: TRBJ1-5; cdr3_aa: ASSTGNQPQH
cdr3_length: 17; v_call: TRBV24-1; j_call: TRBJ2-6; cdr3_aa: ATSPRSAPLGTGANVLT
cdr3_length: 13; v_call: TRBV3-1; j_call: TRBJ2-1; cdr3_aa: ASSQPGKGYNEQF
cdr3_length: 21; v_call: TRBV4-3; j_call: TRBJ2-7; cdr3_aa: ASSQDFPAFGGRRRGRDYEQY
cdr3_length: 12; v_call: TRBV5-1; j_call: TRBJ2-7; cdr3_aa: ASSPWAASYEQY
cdr3_length: 14; v_call: TRBV2; j_call: TRBJ2-7; cdr3_aa: ASSFNRERFIYEQY
cdr3_length: 11; v_call: TRBV12-3/TRBV12-4; j_call: TRBJ2-5; cdr3_aa: ASRGGQRSTQY